The sequence of this T cell receptor (beta chain) was determined in a study of shared clonotypes between healthy human individuals. Study-wide findings and caveats: Collection of samples was limited to blood; tissue repertoires likely differ.

Per the authors' pipeline: Junction-only sequences produced by ImmunoSEQ had no quality scores, so filtering differed. Data came from immunoSEQ multiplex PCR; TCRdb stores just in-frame clones and leaves some out. V, J and clone size were drawn from that table, and D and trimming were deduced from the DNA. The data hold 800,000 to 1,200,000 clones, with 75% to 80% observed a single time. Trimming shortened V by 5 bases and J by 2 bases, and 4 bases separated the two germline ends. Germline assignment: CDR1 LNHNV and CDR2 YYDKDF (reference sequence). The length of the CDR3 is 13 residues. Points on this clone: The antigen is undetermined.

The chain carries TRBV15 and TRBJ2-6; D remains unclear. Material: memory CD4+ T cells from PBMCs. Described subset: CD45RA-negative fraction. The sequence was collected from a man aged 18-30 years in good health. Some clones in this sample may be carry-over from other donors' samples. CDR3 region: CATSGTGANVLTF. Written as DNA, the CDR3 is TGTGCCACCAGCGGAACTGGGGCCAACGTCCTGACTTTC.